This record concerns one TCR beta chain sequence. The sample is drawn from a study of blood T cell repertoires in COVID-19. V was pared by 0 bases and J by 4 bases, with 8 bases of the junction left unmatched. In germline, CDR1 is MGHRA, CDR2 YSYEKL. The CDR3 covers 18 residues. Here immunoSEQ multiplex PCR was the method, and the copy in TCRdb shows in-frame clones only, minus some. This table has more than 100,000 clones, roughly 90% appearing once. This clonotype originated in a woman aged 55-70 years with acute or convalescent COVID-19. The J gene is TRBJ2-1, the V gene TRBV4-1, with TRBD2 matching over 11 bases. Sequencing was performed on peripheral blood. For the CDR3, the DNA is TGCGCCAGCAGCCAAGATATCGGGACTAGCGGACCTTACAATGAGCAGTTCTTC. Translated: CASSQDIGTSGPYNEQFF.